Described below is a single TCR beta chain sequence and its context. The antigen is undetermined. These data belong to a study of response to subunit inactivated influenza vaccine. TCRdb called the RT-PCR reads again in MiXCR, with one record for every CDR3 protein. The profile covers hundreds of thousands of distinct CDR3 sequences, with less than 8% appearing a single time and approximately 12% taken by the ten largest. This CDR3 has 15 amino acids. V lost 4 bases and J lost 1, with 13 bases in between. Germline V CDR1 and CDR2: SGHRS, YFSETQ. Study-wide points: The authors suggested that few new T cells are recruited per seasonal influenza vaccination.

The receptor comes from a man aged 45 to 70 who received an inactivated influenza vaccine. The chain employs TRBV5-1 and TRBJ2-3, with a possible D match to TRBD1 (5 bases). The sample here was PBMCs from blood, taken about 23 months after vaccination. The DNA of the CDR3 is TGCGCCAGCAGCCAGGGTAATTCCGGCACAGATACGCAGTATTTT. It codes for CASSQGNSGTDTQYF.